Shown below are 20 T cell receptor beta chains from a single sample sequenced in a study of blood T cell repertoires in COVID-19. The method was immunoSEQ multiplex PCR; TCRdb's version includes in-frame clones alone and lacks a portion of them. The sample includes a few hundred thousand clones, approximately 85% of them seen just once. The sample taken for sequencing was peripheral blood. The receptors were sampled from a human donor with COVID-19, enrolled during active disease. The donor label of this sample is uncertain.

The rearrangement joins TRBV3-1 (or the pseudogene TRBV3-2) to TRBJ1-1; D is ambiguous. CDR3 length: 13 amino acids. V was shortened by 4 bases and J by 8 bases, with 14 bases between the two germline ends. Per the germline V gene, CDR1 is LGHDT and CDR2 is YNNKEL (reference sequence). The CDR3 DNA follows: TGTGCCAGCAGCCCGAAAAGGAGAATGGAAGCTTTCTTT. Encoded protein: CASSPKRRMEAFF.

Here the CDR3 DNA reads TGTGCCAGTAGTATATTGGGGGGATCCTACAATGAGCAGTTCTTC. Translated: CASSILGGSYNEQFF. The gene calls are TRBV19 and TRBJ2-1, with TRBD2 as a possible D gene (6 bases). The CDR3 sequence is 15 residues long. V lost 2 bases and J 1 base, leaving 9 bases between the germline ends. Germline V CDR1 and CDR2: LNHDA, SQIVND (reference sequence).

The chain uses TRBV27 and TRBJ2-1; 12 nucleotides line up with TRBD2. The CDR3 runs to 15 residues. The germline gives CDR1 MNHEY, CDR2 SMNVEV (reference sequence). The trim removed 8 bases at V and 7 bases at J, leaving 9 bases unmatched. This chain's CDR3 is CASHPSGRAGNEQFF. CDR3 nucleotides: TGTGCCAGCCATCCTAGCGGGAGGGCGGGGAATGAGCAGTTCTTC.

The chain recombines TRBV19 with TRBJ2-1; maybe TRBD1 (5 bases). Germline CDR1 reads LNHDA; CDR2 reads SQIVND (reference sequence). This CDR3 has 15 amino acids. V was clipped by 6 bases and J by 3 bases, with 15 bases between them. In nucleotides, the CDR3 is TGTGCCAGTAGACCTAACAAGGACAACTACAATGAGCAGTTCTTC. Protein sequence: CASRPNKDNYNEQFF.

The chain uses TRBV28 and TRBJ2-7, with a possible D match to TRBD2 (7 bases). V shed 7 bases and J shed 0 bases, with 13 bases lying between them. The V gene's germline CDR1 is MDHEN and CDR2 SYDVKM. This CDR3 is 14 amino acids long. For the CDR3, the DNA is TGTGCCAGCAACGGGGGGCGGGGCTCCTACGAGCAGTACTTC. Its protein is CASNGGRGSYEQYF.

The chain uses TRBV20-1 and TRBJ2-3; TRBD2 aligns across 10 bases. V was pared by 3 bases and J by 3 bases, with 9 bases of the junction left unmatched. CDR1 DFQATT and CDR2 SNEGSKA come from the germline V gene (reference sequence). CDR3 size: 16 residues. CDR3 bases: TGCAGTGCTAGTCCTAGCGGGAGTCTTGGTACAGATACGCAGTATTTT. It is translated as CSASPSGSLGTDTQYF.

The J gene is TRBJ1-2, the V gene TRBV10-2; D may be TRBD1 (6 bases). The CDR3 consists of 12 residues. CDR1 WSHSY and CDR2 SAAADI come from the germline V gene. V shed 6 bases and J shed 2 bases, with 7 bases lying between them. Written as DNA, the CDR3 is TGCGCCAGCAGCACAGGGAACTATGGCTACACCTTC. It encodes CASSTGNYGYTF.

The V call is TRBV20-1, the J call TRBJ2-3; a weak D match, TRBD1 (5 bases). V was clipped by 3 bases and J by 3 bases, with 16 bases between them. This CDR3 has 15 residues. Germline CDR1 DFQATT, CDR2 SNEGSKA (reference sequence). CDR3: CSASPLLTVTDTQYF. The CDR3 coding sequence is TGCAGTGCTAGTCCCCTCCTGACAGTGACAGATACGCAGTATTTT.

This chain links TRBV29-1 with TRBJ2-4, with D possibly being TRBD2 (5 bases). CDR3 size: 12 residues. V lost 7 bases to trimming and J lost 7 bases, with 14 bases between them. Germline V gives CDR1 SQVTM, CDR2 ANQGSEA. In DNA, the CDR3 is TGCAGCGGCGGAACGGAGGTCAACATTCAGTACTTC. Translating it yields CSGGTEVNIQYF.

The genes are TRBV7-9 and TRBJ2-7; D is possibly TRBD2 (5 bases). The CDR3 spans 14 residues. Per the germline V gene, CDR1 is SEHNR and CDR2 is FQNEAQ (reference sequence). Trimming left V 5 bases short and J 5 bases short, with 16 bases between. CDR3 nucleotide sequence: TGTGCCAGCAGCCCATCCCGCGGGTTACACGAGCAGTACTTC. This gives the protein CASSPSRGLHEQYF. Filled out from reference TRBV7-9 and TRBJ2-7, the complete variable domain reads DTGVSQNPRHKITKRGQNVTFRCDPISEHNRLYWYRQTLGQGPEFLTYFQNEAQLEKSRLLSDRFSAERPKGSFSTLEIQRTEQGDSAMYLCASSPSRGLHEQYFGPGTRLTVT.

The chain combines TRBV29-1 with TRBJ2-1, with 12 bases aligning to TRBD2. V shed 3 bases and J 4 bases; nucleotides not matched to a gene: 4. The CDR3 loop spans 15 amino acids. Germline values: CDR1 SQVTM, CDR2 ANQGSEA. CDR3 sequence reads: CSVETSGSVYNEQFF. The CDR3 coding sequence is TGCAGCGTTGAGACTAGCGGGAGTGTATACAATGAGCAGTTCTTC.

This chain uses TRBV6-5 with TRBJ1-1; D remains unclear. V lost 5 bases, J lost 3 bases, and 10 bases lay in between. This CDR3 contains 13 residues. CDR1 MNHEY and CDR2 SVGAGI come from the germline V gene. CDR3 nucleotide sequence: TGTGCCAGCAGTAATACCGGGGACACTGAAGCTTTCTTT. It codes for CASSNTGDTEAFF.

This chain connects TRBV11-2 to TRBJ2-2; D unclear. V was pared by 3 bases and J by 4 bases, with 9 bases between. CDR3 length equals 14 residues. The germline V gene encodes CDR1 SGHAT and CDR2 FQNNGV. The CDR3 loop is CASSFRPLTGELFF. The CDR3 DNA follows: TGTGCCAGCAGCTTCCGTCCACTCACCGGGGAGCTGTTTTTT.

This rearrangement joins TRBV7-9 to TRBJ1-6, with a weak D call TRBD1 (5 bases). Germline V lookup: CDR1 SEHNR, CDR2 FQNEAQ (reference sequence). Trimming pared 1 base from V and 6 bases from J, leaving 7 bases between. The CDR3 is 14 amino acids. The CDR3 spells CASSLGGPNSPLHF. CDR3 sequence (DNA): TGTGCCAGCAGCTTAGGGGGCCCTAATTCACCCCTCCACTTT.

The V and J genes are TRBV6-2 or TRBV6-3 and TRBJ1-2; maybe TRBD1 (5 bases). Trimming cost V 4 bases and J 1 base, with 10 bases left between them. Germline V gene sequence: CDR1 MNHEY, CDR2 SVGEGT. The CDR3 is 14 amino acids. CDR3 sequence: CASSLSGNNYGYTF. The CDR3 region has the DNA TGTGCCAGCAGTTTGTCAGGGAATAACTATGGCTACACCTTC.

The J gene is TRBJ1-3, the V gene TRBV28; 7 bases align to TRBD1. V dropped 4 bases and J dropped 0; count of bases not matched to a gene: 12. Germline V gene lookup returns CDR1 MDHEN and CDR2 SYDVKM. CDR3 length: 18 amino acids. The CDR3 DNA is TGTGCCAGCAGTTCTCATCGACAGGGCCTTCTCTCTGGAAACACCATATATTTT. Its translation: CASSSHRQGLLSGNTIYF.

V gene TRBV30 combines with J gene TRBJ1-6; D gene ambiguous. The CDR3 extends over 15 amino acids. Germline-derived CDR1 and CDR2 are GTSNPN and SVGIG (reference sequence). V was cut by 5 bases and J by 0 bases, with 11 bases left in between. The CDR3 loop is CAWASDGSYNSPLHF. The CDR3 DNA is TGTGCCTGGGCGAGTGATGGCTCCTATAATTCACCCCTCCACTTT.

This clone came up a few times. The V and J genes are TRBV7-3 and TRBJ2-1; 14 bases map to TRBD2. The CDR3 is 19 amino acids. The germline CDR1 and CDR2 sequences are SGHTA and FQGTGA. V dropped 1 base and J dropped 8; count of bases not matched to a gene: 13. The CDR3 sequence is CASSLMAPGLAGGGDEQFF. The CDR3 DNA sequence: TGTGCCAGCAGCTTAATGGCCCCCGGACTAGCGGGAGGTGGCGATGAGCAGTTCTTC. The whole variable domain, filled in from reference TRBV7-3 and TRBJ2-1, reads GAGVSQTPSNKVTEKGKYVELRCDPISGHTALYWYRQSLGQGPEFLIYFQGTGAADDSGLPNDRFFAVRPEGSVSTLKIQRTERGDSAVYLCASSLMAPGLAGGGDEQFFGPGTRLTVL.

The chain employs TRBV11-3 and TRBJ1-1, with D uncertain. The germline V gene has CDR1 SGHNT and CDR2 YENEEA. V was pared by 2 bases and J by 5 bases, with 9 bases between. This CDR3 is built from 13 residues. The chain's CDR3 is CASSLFTRTEAFF. The CDR3 bases are TGTGCCAGCAGCTTATTCACGAGGACTGAAGCTTTCTTT.

The genes are TRBV10-3 and TRBJ2-1, with 10 nucleotides matching TRBD2. The trim removed 10 bases at V and 2 bases at J, leaving 8 bases unmatched. The CDR3 loop spans 15 amino acids. Germline lookup yields CDR1 ENHRY and CDR2 SYGVKD. DNA of the CDR3: TGTGCCACGTCCGGGACTAGCGCAACCTACAATGAGCAGTTCTTC. The encoded protein is CATSGTSATYNEQFF.